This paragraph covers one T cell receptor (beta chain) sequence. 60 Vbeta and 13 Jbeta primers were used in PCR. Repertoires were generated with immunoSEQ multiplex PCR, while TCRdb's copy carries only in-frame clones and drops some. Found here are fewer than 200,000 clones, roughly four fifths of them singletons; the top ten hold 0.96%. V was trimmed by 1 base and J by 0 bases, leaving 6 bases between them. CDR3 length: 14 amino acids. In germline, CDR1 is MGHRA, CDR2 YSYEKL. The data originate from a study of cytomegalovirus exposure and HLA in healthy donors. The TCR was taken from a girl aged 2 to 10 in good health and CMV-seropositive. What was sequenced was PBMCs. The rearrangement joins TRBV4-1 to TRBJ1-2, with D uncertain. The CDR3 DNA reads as TGCGCCAGCAGCCAAGTCGTAGCTAACTATGGCTACACCTTC. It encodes CASSQVVANYGYTF.